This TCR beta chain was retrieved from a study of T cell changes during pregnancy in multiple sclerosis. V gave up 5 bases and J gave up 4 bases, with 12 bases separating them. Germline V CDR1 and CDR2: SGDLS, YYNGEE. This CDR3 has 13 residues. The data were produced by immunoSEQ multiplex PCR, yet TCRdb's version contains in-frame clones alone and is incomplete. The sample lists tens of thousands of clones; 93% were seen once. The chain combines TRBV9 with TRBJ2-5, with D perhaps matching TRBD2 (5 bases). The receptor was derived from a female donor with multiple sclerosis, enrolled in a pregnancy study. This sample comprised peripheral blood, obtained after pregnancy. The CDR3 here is CASSREPRETQYF. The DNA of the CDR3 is TGTGCCAGCAGTAGGGAGCCAAGAGAGACCCAGTACTTC.